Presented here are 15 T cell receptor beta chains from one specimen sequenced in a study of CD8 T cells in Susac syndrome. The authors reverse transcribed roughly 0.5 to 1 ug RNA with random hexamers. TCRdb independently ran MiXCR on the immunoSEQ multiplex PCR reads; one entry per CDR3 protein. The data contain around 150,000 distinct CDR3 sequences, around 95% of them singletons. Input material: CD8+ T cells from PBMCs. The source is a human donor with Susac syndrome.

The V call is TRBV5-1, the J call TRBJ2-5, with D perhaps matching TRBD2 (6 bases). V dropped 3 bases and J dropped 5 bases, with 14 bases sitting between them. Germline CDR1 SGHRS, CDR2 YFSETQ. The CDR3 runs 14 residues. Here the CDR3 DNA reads TGCGCCAGCAGCTATGAGGGAGGATGGGAGACCCAGTACTTC. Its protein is CASSYEGGWETQYF.

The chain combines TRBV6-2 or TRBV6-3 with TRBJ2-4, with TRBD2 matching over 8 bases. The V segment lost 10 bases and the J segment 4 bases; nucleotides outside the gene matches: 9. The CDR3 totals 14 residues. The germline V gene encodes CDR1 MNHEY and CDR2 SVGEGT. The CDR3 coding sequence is TGTGCCACCGTGGCGGGACTAGAGAAAAACATTCAGTACTTC. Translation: CATVAGLEKNIQYF.

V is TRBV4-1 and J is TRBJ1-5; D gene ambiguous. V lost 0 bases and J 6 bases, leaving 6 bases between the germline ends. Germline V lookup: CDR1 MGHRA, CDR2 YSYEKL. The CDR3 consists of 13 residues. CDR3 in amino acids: CASSQDLIQPQHF. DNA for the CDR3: TGCGCCAGCAGCCAAGATTTGATTCAGCCCCAGCATTTT.

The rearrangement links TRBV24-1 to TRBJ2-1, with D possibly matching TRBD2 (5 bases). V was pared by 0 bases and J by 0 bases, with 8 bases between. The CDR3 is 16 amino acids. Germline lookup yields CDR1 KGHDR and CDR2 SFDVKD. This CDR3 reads CATSDLQTSSYNEQFF. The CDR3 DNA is TGTGCCACCAGTGATTTGCAAACTAGCTCCTACAATGAGCAGTTCTTC.

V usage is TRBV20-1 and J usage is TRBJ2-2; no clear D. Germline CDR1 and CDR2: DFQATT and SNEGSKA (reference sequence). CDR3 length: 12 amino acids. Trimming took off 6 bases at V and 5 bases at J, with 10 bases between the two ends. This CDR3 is CSAPGSTGELFF. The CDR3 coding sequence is TGCAGTGCCCCTGGGTCGACCGGGGAGCTGTTTTTT.

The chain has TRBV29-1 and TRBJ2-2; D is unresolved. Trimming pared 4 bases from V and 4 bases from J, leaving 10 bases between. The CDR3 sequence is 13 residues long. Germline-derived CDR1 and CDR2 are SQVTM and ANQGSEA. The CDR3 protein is CSVVIGITGELFF. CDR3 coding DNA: TGCAGCGTTGTTATAGGGATCACCGGGGAGCTGTTTTTT.

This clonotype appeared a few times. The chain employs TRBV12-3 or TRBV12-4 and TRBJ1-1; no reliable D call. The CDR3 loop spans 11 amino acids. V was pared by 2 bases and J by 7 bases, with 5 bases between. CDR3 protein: CASSLTGEAFF. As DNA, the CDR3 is TGTGCCAGCAGTTTAACGGGTGAAGCTTTCTTT.

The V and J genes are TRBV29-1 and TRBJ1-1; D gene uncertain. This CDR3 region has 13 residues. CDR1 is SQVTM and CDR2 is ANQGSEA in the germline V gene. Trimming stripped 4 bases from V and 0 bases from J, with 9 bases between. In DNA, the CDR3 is TGCAGCGTTGGAGTGGGGTTGAACACTGAAGCTTTCTTT. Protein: CSVGVGLNTEAFF.

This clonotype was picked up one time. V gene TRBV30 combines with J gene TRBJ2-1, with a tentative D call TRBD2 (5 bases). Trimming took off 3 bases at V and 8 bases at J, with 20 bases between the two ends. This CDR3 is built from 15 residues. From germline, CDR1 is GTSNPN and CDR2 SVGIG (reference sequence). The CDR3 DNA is TGTGCCTGGAGGGTCGCTGGCGGGCTTTCAGATGAGCAGTTCTTC. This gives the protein CAWRVAGGLSDEQFF.

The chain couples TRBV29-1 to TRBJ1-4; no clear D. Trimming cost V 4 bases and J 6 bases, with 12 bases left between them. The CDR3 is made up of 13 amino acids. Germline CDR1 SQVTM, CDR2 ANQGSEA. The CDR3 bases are TGCAGCGTTGTAACTGGGTGGGATGAAAAACTGTTTTTT. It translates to CSVVTGWDEKLFF.

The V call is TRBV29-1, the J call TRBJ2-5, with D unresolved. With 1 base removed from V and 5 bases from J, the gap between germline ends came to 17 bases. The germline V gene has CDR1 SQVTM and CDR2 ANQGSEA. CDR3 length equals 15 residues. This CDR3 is CSVEVVRLASETQYF. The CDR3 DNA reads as TGCAGCGTTGAAGTGGTCAGGTTAGCCTCCGAGACCCAGTACTTC. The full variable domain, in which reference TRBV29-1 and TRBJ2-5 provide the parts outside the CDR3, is SAVISQKPSRDICQRGTSLTIQCQVDSQVTMMFWYRQQPGQSLTLIATANQGSEATYESGFVIDKFPISRPNLTFSTLTVSNMSPEDSSIYLCSVEVVRLASETQYFGPGTRLLVL.

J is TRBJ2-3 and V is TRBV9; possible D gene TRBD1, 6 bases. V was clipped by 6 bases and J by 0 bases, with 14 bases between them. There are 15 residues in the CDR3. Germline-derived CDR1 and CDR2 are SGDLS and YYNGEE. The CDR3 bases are TGTGCCAGCACCCTTGGGGGCGAAAGCACAGATACGCAGTATTTT. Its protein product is CASTLGGESTDTQYF.

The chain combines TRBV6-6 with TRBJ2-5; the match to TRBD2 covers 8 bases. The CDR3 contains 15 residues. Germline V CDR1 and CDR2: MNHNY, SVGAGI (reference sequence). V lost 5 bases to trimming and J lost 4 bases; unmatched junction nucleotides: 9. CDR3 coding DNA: TGTGCCAGCAGTACCCAAGGGGCGGGGGGAGAGACCCAGTACTTC. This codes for CASSTQGAGGETQYF.

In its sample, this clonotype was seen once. CDR3 in amino acids: CASSDGQGVLDEQYF. In nucleotides, the CDR3 is TGTGCCAGCAGCGACGGACAGGGCGTTTTGGACGAGCAGTACTTC. This sequence joins TRBV13 and TRBJ2-7; 8 bases map to TRBD1. Germline V gene lookup returns CDR1 PRHDT and CDR2 FYEKMQ (reference sequence). The V segment lost 5 bases and the J segment 5 bases; nucleotides outside the gene matches: 11. The CDR3 extends over 15 amino acids. Drawing the rest from reference TRBV13 and TRBJ2-7, the complete variable domain is AAGVIQSPRHLIKEKRETATLKCYPIPRHDTVYWYQQGPGQDPQFLISFYEKMQSDKGSIPDRFSAQQFSDYHSELNMSSLELGDSALYFCASSDGQGVLDEQYFGPGTRLTVT.

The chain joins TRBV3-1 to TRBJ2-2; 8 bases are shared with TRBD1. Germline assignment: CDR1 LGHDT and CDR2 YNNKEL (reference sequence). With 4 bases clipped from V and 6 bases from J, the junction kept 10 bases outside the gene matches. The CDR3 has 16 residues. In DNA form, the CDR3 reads TGTGCCAGCAGCCCCCTCGCGACAGGGGCCGCCGGGGAGCTGTTTTTT. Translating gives CASSPLATGAAGELFF.